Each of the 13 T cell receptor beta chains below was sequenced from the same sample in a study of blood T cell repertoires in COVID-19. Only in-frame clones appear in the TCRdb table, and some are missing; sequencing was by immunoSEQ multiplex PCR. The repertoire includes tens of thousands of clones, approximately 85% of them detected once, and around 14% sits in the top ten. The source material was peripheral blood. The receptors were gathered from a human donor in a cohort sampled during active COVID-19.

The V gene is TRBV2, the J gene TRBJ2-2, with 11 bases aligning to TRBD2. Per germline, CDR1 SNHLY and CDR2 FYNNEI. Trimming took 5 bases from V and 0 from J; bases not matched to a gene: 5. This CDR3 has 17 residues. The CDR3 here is CASSQLAGAPNTGELFF. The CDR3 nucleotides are TGTGCCAGCAGTCAACTAGCGGGGGCTCCGAACACCGGGGAGCTGTTTTTT. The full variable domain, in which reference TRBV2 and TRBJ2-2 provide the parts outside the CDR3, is EPEVTQTPSHQVTQMGQEVILRCVPISNHLYFYWYRQILGQKVEFLVSFYNNEISEKSEIFDDQFSVERPDGSNFTLKIRSTKLEDSAMYFCASSQLAGAPNTGELFFGEGSRLTVL.

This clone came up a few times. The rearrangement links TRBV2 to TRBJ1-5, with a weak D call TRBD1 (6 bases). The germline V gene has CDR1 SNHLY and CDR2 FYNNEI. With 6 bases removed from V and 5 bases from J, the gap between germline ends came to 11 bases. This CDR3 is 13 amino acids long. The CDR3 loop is CASRLRTDQPQHF. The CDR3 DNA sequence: TGTGCCAGCAGGCTTAGGACAGATCAGCCCCAGCATTTT.

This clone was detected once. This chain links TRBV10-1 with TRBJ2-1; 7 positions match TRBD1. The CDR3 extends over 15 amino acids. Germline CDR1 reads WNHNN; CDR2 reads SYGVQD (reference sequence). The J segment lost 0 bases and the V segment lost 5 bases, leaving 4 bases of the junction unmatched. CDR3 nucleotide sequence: TGCGCCAGCAGTCGGGACAGCAGCTCCTACAATGAGCAGTTCTTC. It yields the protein CASSRDSSSYNEQFF.

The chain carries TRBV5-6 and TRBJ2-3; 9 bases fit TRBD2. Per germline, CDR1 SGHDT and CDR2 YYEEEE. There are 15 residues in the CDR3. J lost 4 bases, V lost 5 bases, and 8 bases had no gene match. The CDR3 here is CASRSLAGGPDTQYF. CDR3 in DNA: TGTGCCAGCAGGAGCTTGGCGGGGGGGCCAGATACGCAGTATTTT.

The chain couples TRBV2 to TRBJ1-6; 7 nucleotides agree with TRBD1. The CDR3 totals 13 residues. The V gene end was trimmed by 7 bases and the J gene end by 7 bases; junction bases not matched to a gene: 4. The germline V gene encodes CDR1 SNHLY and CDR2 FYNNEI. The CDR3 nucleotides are TGTGCCAGCAACCTACAGGGGAATTCACCCCTCCACTTT. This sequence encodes CASNLQGNSPLHF.

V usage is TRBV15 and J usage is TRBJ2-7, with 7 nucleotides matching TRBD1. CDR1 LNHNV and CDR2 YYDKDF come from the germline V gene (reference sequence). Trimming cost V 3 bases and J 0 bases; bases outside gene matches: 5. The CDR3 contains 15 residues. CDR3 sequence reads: CATSSYRGSSYEQYF. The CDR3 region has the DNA TGTGCCACCAGCAGTTACAGGGGAAGCTCCTACGAGCAGTACTTC.

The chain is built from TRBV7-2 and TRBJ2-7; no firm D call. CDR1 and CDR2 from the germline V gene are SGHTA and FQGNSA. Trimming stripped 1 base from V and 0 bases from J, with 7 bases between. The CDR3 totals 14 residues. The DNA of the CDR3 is TGTGCCAGCAGCTTAGGACTCCACTCCTACGAGCAGTACTTC. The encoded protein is CASSLGLHSYEQYF.

The CDR3 here is CASSPYTGDSPLHF. The CDR3 DNA reads TGTGCCAGCAGCCCCTACACGGGTGATTCACCCCTCCACTTT. The chain recombines TRBV3-1 (or the pseudogene TRBV3-2) with TRBJ1-6, with D unresolved. V lost 4 bases to trimming and J lost 8 bases, with 12 bases between them. The germline V gene encodes CDR1 LGHDT and CDR2 YNNKEL (reference sequence). There are 14 residues in the CDR3.

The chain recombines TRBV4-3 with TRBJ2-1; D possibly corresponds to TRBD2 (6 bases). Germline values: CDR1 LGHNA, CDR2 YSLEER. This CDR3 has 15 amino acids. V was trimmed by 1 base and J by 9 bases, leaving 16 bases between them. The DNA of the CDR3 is TGCGCCAGCAGCCAAGGAGCGGGCGGGAACTCTGAGCAGTTCTTC. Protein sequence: CASSQGAGGNSEQFF.

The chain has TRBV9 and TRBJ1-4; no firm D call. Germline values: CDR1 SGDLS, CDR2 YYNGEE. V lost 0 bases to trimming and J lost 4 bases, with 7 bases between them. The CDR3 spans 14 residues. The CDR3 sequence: CASSVDSNNEKLFF. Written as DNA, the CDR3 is TGTGCCAGCAGCGTAGATAGCAATAATGAAAAACTGTTTTTT.

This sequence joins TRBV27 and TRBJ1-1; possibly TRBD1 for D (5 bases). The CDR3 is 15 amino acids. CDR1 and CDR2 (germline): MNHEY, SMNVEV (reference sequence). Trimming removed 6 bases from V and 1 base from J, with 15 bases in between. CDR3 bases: TGTGCCAGCAGCTCTCCGGGGCGGGGGAACACTGAAGCTTTCTTT. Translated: CASSSPGRGNTEAFF.

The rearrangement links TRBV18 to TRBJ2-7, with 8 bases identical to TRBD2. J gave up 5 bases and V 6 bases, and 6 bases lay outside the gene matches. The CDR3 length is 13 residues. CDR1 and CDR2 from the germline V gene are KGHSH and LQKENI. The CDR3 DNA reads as TGTGCCAGCTCCCCCGGGAGGGACAACGAGCAGTACTTC. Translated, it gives CASSPGRDNEQYF.

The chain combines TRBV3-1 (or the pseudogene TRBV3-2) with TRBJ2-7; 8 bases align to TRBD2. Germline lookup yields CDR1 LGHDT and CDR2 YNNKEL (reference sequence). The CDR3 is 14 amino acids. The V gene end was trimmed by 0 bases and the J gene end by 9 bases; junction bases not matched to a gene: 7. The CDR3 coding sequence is TGTGCCAGCAGCCAAGACCCGGGGACTAGAAGGCAGTACTTC. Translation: CASSQDPGTRRQYF.